This T cell receptor beta chain was obtained from a study of early T cells in non-severe SARS-CoV-2 infection. Whole-study context: It was bulk RNA from unsorted whole blood that was sequenced, and the chains were unpaired.

This clonotype was counted many times. Its specificity is unknown. Individual cDNA molecules each received unique molecular identifiers attached to them. Via MiXCR, TCRdb re-called the 5' RACE reads, giving one row per CDR3 protein. The sample includes over 25,000 distinct CDR3 sequences, roughly a tenth of them seen just once. Findings of the study overall: VDJdb-based matching was biased toward anti-spike CD8 responses and missed private and CD4 specificities.

Germline V gene data show CDR1 as SEHNR and CDR2 as FQNEAQ (reference sequence). The ends lost 5 bases at V and 7 bases at J; junction bases unmatched: 8. The CDR3 extends over 14 amino acids. The chain links TRBV7-9 to TRBJ1-2, with TRBD1 identical over 9 bases. Material: whole blood. This sequence was found in an adult who was a healthcare worker with PCR-confirmed SARS-CoV-2 infection or an uninfected control (not recorded which). CDR3 amino acids: CASSQTGGSRGYTF. For the CDR3, the DNA is TGTGCCAGCAGCCAGACAGGGGGGTCTCGTGGCTACACCTTC.